A single sample gave rise to the 22 T cell receptor beta chains below, sequenced in a study of cytomegalovirus exposure and HLA in healthy donors. The PCR had 60 Vbeta and 13 Jbeta primers. Sequencing was performed with immunoSEQ multiplex PCR; in TCRdb, only in-frame clones are kept and a portion is missing. The sample contains 180,000 or so clones, roughly 10% of which appear only once. Sequenced material: PBMCs. The receptors were sampled from a young woman in good health and CMV-seropositive.

This clone came up a few times. This rearrangement joins TRBV27 to TRBJ1-2; D gene ambiguous. Looked up from germline, CDR1 is MNHEY and CDR2 is SMNVEV (reference sequence). With 1 base removed from V and 6 bases from J, the gap between germline ends came to 9 bases. The length of the CDR3 is 13 residues. CDR3 in DNA: TGTGCCAGCAGTTTATTAGGAGAAAATGGCTACACCTTC. It specifies CASSLLGENGYTF.

This clone was found a few times. This chain links TRBV25-1 with TRBJ1-2; TRBD1 is a possible D gene (5 bases). V gave up 4 bases and J gave up 3 bases, with 18 bases separating them. Germline-derived CDR1 and CDR2 are MGHDK and SYGVNS. The CDR3 runs to 16 residues. The CDR3 sequence is CASSGGTPVGDYGYTF. DNA of the CDR3: TGTGCCAGCAGTGGAGGGACTCCCGTTGGGGACTATGGCTACACCTTC.

This chain uses TRBV14 with TRBJ2-7, with D perhaps matching TRBD2 (7 bases). This CDR3 spans 15 amino acids. Trimming stripped 1 base from V and 2 bases from J, with 12 bases between. Germline loops: CDR1 SGHDN, CDR2 FVKESK. CDR3 sequence (DNA): TGTGCCAGCAGCCAAGTTGGGGGGGCTCCCTACGAGCAGTACTTC. Translated, it gives CASSQVGGAPYEQYF. Filled out from reference TRBV14 and TRBJ2-7, the complete variable domain reads EAGVTQFPSHSVIEKGQTVTLRCDPISGHDNLYWYRRVMGKEIKFLLHFVKESKQDESGMPNNRFLAERTGGTYSTLKVQPAELEDSGVYFCASSQVGGAPYEQYFGPGTRLTVT.

This clone appeared a few times. The chain uses TRBV27 and TRBJ2-1, with TRBD1 matching 10 bases. Germline assignment: CDR1 MNHEY and CDR2 SMNVEV (reference sequence). The CDR3 length is 15 residues. Trimming cost V 7 bases and J 5 bases; bases outside gene matches: 8. CDR3 sequence: CASTSAGQGNNEQFF. The CDR3 DNA sequence: TGTGCCAGCACCTCGGCGGGACAGGGGAACAATGAGCAGTTCTTC.

Concerning this clone: One junction end does not reproduce the germline sequence, and a read error may be involved. The genes are TRBV6-5 and TRBJ2-3, with D unclear. Germline values: CDR1 MNHEY, CDR2 SVGAGI. This CDR3 contains 13 residues. Here the CDR3 reads CASSPAATDAQYF. Here the CDR3 DNA reads TGTGCCAGCAGTCCTGCAGCCACAGATGCGCAGTATTTT.

This clone has more than one count but fewer than ten. The chain has TRBV29-1 and TRBJ1-4; 9 positions agree with TRBD1. Germline CDR1 reads SQVTM; CDR2 reads ANQGSEA. V was pared by 7 bases and J by 10 bases, with 10 bases of the junction left unmatched. The CDR3 runs to 13 residues. The DNA of the CDR3 is TGCAGCGCGTCGTGGGACAGGGAGGGAAAACTGTTTTTT. Its translation: CSASWDREGKLFF.

This clone has only a few counts. This chain joins TRBV5-4 and TRBJ1-1, with 9 bases that match TRBD1. There are 15 residues in the CDR3. Germline V gene lookup returns CDR1 SGHNT and CDR2 YYREEE (reference sequence). Trimming took 4 bases from V and 5 from J; bases not matched to a gene: 9. DNA of the CDR3: TGTGCCAGCAGCCCCCTCTCGACAGGGGGGACTGAAGCTTTCTTT. This translates into CASSPLSTGGTEAFF.

This clone was observed a handful of times. V usage is TRBV30 and J usage is TRBJ2-7; unclear D gene. Germline loops: CDR1 GTSNPN, CDR2 SVGIG (reference sequence). The CDR3 is 12 amino acids. V was clipped by 2 bases and J by 2 bases, with 7 bases between them. The CDR3 region has the DNA TGTGCCTGGAGTATCATCCCCTACGAGCAGTACTTC. Translated, it gives CAWSIIPYEQYF.

The sample holds a few counts of this clone. V is TRBV7-9 and J is TRBJ2-6; possibly TRBD1 for D (6 bases). V was pared by 6 bases and J by 4 bases, with 10 bases between. The germline V gene has CDR1 SEHNR and CDR2 FQNEAQ (reference sequence). The CDR3 has 14 amino acids. The CDR3 nucleotides are TGTGCCAGCAGTAAGGGGGTGGGGGCCAACGTCCTGACTTTC. It codes for CASSKGVGANVLTF.

This clone was seen a few times. V is TRBV11-2 and J is TRBJ1-1; 8 bases are a match to TRBD1. Germline V gives CDR1 SGHAT, CDR2 FQNNGV. There are 15 residues in the CDR3. V lost 5 bases to trimming and J lost 1 base; unmatched junction nucleotides: 6. The CDR3: CASSTWTGKNTEAFF. The CDR3 coding sequence is TGTGCCAGCAGCACCTGGACAGGGAAGAACACTGAAGCTTTCTTT.

The CDR3 DNA sequence: TGTGCCAGCAGCGTAGTTGCTATGGCTAGTGGTGAGCAGTTCTTC. Its translation is CASSVVAMASGEQFF. The genes are TRBV9 and TRBJ2-1; D unresolved. Deletions cut 0 bases from V and 9 bases from J, with 16 bases between. This CDR3 spans 15 amino acids. The germline V gene has CDR1 SGDLS and CDR2 YYNGEE. The entire variable domain, with the rest obtained from reference TRBV9 and TRBJ2-1, is as follows: DSGVTQTPKHLITATGQRVTLRCSPRSGDLSVYWYQQSLDQGLQFLIQYYNGEERAKGNILERFSAQQFPDLHSELNLSSLELGDSALYFCASSVVAMASGEQFFGPGTRLTVL.

This chain connects TRBV2 to TRBJ2-1; perhaps TRBD1 as D (6 bases). Germline values: CDR1 SNHLY, CDR2 FYNNEI. The length of the CDR3 is 13 residues. Trimming left V 7 bases short and J 5 bases short, with 12 bases between. The DNA of the CDR3 is TGTGCCAGCAAACAGGGTTTCGACAATGAGCAGTTCTTC. This translates into CASKQGFDNEQFF.

The J gene is TRBJ1-6, the V gene TRBV2; the match to TRBD1 covers 11 bases. The CDR3 runs to 15 residues. CDR1 SNHLY and CDR2 FYNNEI come from the germline V gene. V trimming: 10 bases; J trimming: 8 bases; junction bases outside the gene matches: 10. CDR3 amino acids: CATGTGGVFDSPLHF. In nucleotides, the CDR3 is TGTGCCACAGGGACAGGGGGAGTTTTTGATTCACCCCTCCACTTT. The whole variable domain, filled in from reference TRBV2 and TRBJ1-6, reads EPEVTQTPSHQVTQMGQEVILRCVPISNHLYFYWYRQILGQKVEFLVSFYNNEISEKSEIFDDQFSVERPDGSNFTLKIRSTKLEDSAMYFCATGTGGVFDSPLHFGNGTRLTVT.

V gene TRBV29-1 combines with J gene TRBJ1-2; no clear D gene. Trimming took off 2 bases at V and 5 bases at J, with 12 bases between the two ends. The germline V gene encodes CDR1 SQVTM and CDR2 ANQGSEA. This CDR3 comprises 13 residues. CDR3 sequence (DNA): TGCAGCGTTGAAACAGACCCTATTTATGGCTACACCTTC. Amino acid sequence: CSVETDPIYGYTF.

This clone appeared a few times. J is TRBJ2-5 and V is TRBV5-1; TRBD2 matches 9 bases. Trimming cost V 2 bases and J 5 bases; bases outside gene matches: 4. The CDR3 is made up of 14 amino acids. Germline loops: CDR1 SGHRS, CDR2 YFSETQ. The CDR3 region has the DNA TGCGCCAGCAGCTTCACGACTAGCGGTGAGACCCAGTACTTC. This sequence encodes CASSFTTSGETQYF.

This clone was counted only a few times. The chain is built from TRBV19 and TRBJ2-2; 8 bases align to TRBD2. V lost 5 bases and J lost 0; bases outside the gene matches: 5. This CDR3 is 16 amino acids long. Germline V gene sequence: CDR1 LNHDA, CDR2 SQIVND (reference sequence). In DNA form, the CDR3 reads TGTGCCAGTAGTGCCCGGGGGGGCCCGAACACCGGGGAGCTGTTTTTT. Its protein product is CASSARGGPNTGELFF.

This clone was seen only a few times. The chain joins TRBV18 to TRBJ1-2, with D perhaps matching TRBD1 (5 bases). The germline V gene has CDR1 KGHSH and CDR2 LQKENI. Trimming removed 3 bases at V and 2 bases at J, with 10 bases between. This CDR3 has 14 amino acids. CDR3: CASSPFRGNYGYTF. In DNA form, the CDR3 reads TGTGCCAGCTCACCCTTCCGGGGGAACTATGGCTACACCTTC.

This rearrangement joins TRBV9 to TRBJ2-1, with TRBD2 as a possible D gene (5 bases). The CDR3 totals 14 residues. The V gene lost 0 bases and the J gene lost 6 bases, with 10 bases spanning the gap. CDR1 is SGDLS and CDR2 is YYNGEE in the germline V gene. The CDR3 sequence is CASSVGTAFNEQFF. Here the CDR3 DNA reads TGTGCCAGCAGCGTAGGGACTGCATTCAATGAGCAGTTCTTC.

This clone was counted between two and nine times. The rearrangement links TRBV5-1 to TRBJ2-5, with D possibly being TRBD1 (5 bases). V was clipped by 1 base and J by 1 base, with 8 bases between them. This CDR3 is built from 14 residues. Germline CDR1 SGHRS, CDR2 YFSETQ. CDR3 amino acids: CASSLTQAQETQYF. The CDR3 DNA follows: TGCGCCAGCAGCTTGACACAGGCCCAAGAGACCCAGTACTTC.

CDR3 in DNA: TGTGCCAGTAGTTCAGGAGGGTACGCCTACGAGCAGTACTTC. Translating gives CASSSGGYAYEQYF. This chain connects TRBV19 to TRBJ2-7; a weak D match, TRBD2 (6 bases). The germline V and J ends were trimmed by 5 bases and 2 bases, with 13 bases remaining between them. The CDR3 length is 14 residues. Germline V gene lookup returns CDR1 LNHDA and CDR2 SQIVND (reference sequence).

The rearrangement links TRBV5-4 to TRBJ2-5; TRBD2 matches at 12 bases. J lost 5 bases, V lost 4 bases, and 12 bases had no gene match. The CDR3 consists of 17 residues. The germline CDR1 and CDR2 sequences are SGHNT and YYREEE (reference sequence). CDR3 in amino acids: CASSRRTSGESRETQYF. The CDR3 nucleotides are TGTGCCAGCAGCCGACGGACTAGCGGGGAGTCGAGGGAGACCCAGTACTTC.

V usage is TRBV6-1 and J usage is TRBJ2-2; D may be TRBD1 (5 bases). The germline V and J ends were trimmed by 3 bases and 0 bases, with 8 bases remaining between them. Germline CDR1 MNHNS, CDR2 SASEGT. This CDR3 has 15 residues. CDR3 amino acids: CASSEVRANTGELFF. CDR3 coding DNA: TGTGCCAGCAGTGAGGTCAGGGCGAACACCGGGGAGCTGTTTTTT.